Listed here is a single T cell receptor (beta chain). Trimming left V 3 bases short and J 8 bases short, with 9 bases between. CDR3 length: 12 residues. CDR1 is SGHTA, CDR2 FQGNSA, per germline. As handled by the study authors: Estimated nucleated cell counts came from reference gene primer amplification. Method: immunoSEQ multiplex PCR; TCRdb's copy keeps in-frame clones and lacks some. D and trimming come from the DNA, and the V and J calls and clone size come from that table. The sample has about 26,000 clones, approximately 72% seen once. These data belong to a study of blood T cell repertoires in COVID-19. Study-level background: Italy, Spain and the United States were the sources of the convalescent and acute COVID-19 samples. Sample material is recorded as cDNA or gDNA derived from T cells, B-cell-depleted T cells, or PBMCs.

Input material: peripheral blood. The TCR originated in a man between 60 and 75 years old with active or convalescent COVID-19. The chain is built from TRBV7-2 and TRBJ2-3; D ambiguous. The CDR3 loop reads CASSFRALTQYF. DNA of the CDR3: TGTGCCAGCAGCTTCCGAGCCCTTACGCAGTATTTT.